These T cell receptor beta chains were read from a single sample in a study of patients and donors after allogeneic stem cell transplantation. TCRdb recomputed calls from the RT-PCR reads with MiXCR, one row per CDR3 protein. The sample consists of some 200,000 distinct CDR3 sequences, around 41% of them appearing once. The sequencing sample was made of blood, either unsorted or a sorted T cell fraction (not recorded which). These receptors were obtained from a human donor who was either an allogeneic HSCT recipient or a stem cell or donor lymphocyte infusion donor (not recorded which). It is not recorded whose cells these are; they may come from a transplant donor. The CDR3 runs from the conserved cysteine through the conserved F or W. D genes are given only for firm matches. A row's size may be missing; if present it is once, few, many or a size class.

TRBJ2-1 TRBD2 18 TRBV6-5 NA CASSRLAGGPLSYNEQFF TGTGCCAGCAGCCGACTAGCGGGAGGGCCCCTCTCTTACAATGAGCAGTTCTTC
TRBJ2-1 TRBD1 19 TRBV3-1 NA CASSHPPLTGDYTYNEQFF TGTGCCAGCAGCCACCCTCCGTTGACAGGGGATTATACCTACAATGAGCAGTTCTTC
TRBJ2-5 TRBD1 11 TRBV2 few CARGQGETQYF TGTGCCAGGGGACAGGGAGAGACCCAGTACTTC
TRBJ2-2 NA 14 TRBV15 NA CATSRSLNTGELFF TGTGCCACCAGCAGGAGCTTGAACACCGGGGAGCTGTTTTTT
TRBJ2-5 NA 14 TRBV12-3/TRBV12-4 NA CASSYTTGWKTQYF TGTGCCAGCAGCTATACCACAGGGTGGAAGACCCAGTACTTC
TRBJ1-1 TRBD1 17 TRBV5-6 once CASTQSPIQGWNTEAFF TGTGCCAGCACCCAAAGCCCCATACAGGGGTGGAACACTGAAGCTTTCTTT
TRBJ1-4 NA 13 TRBV14 few CASSQDERAKLFF TGTGCCAGCAGCCAAGATGAGAGAGCAAAACTGTTTTTT
TRBJ1-3 NA 15 TRBV12-3/TRBV12-4 NA CASSDSLSSGNTIYF TGTGCCAGCAGTGACAGTCTCAGCTCTGGAAACACCATATATTTT
TRBJ1-2 TRBD1 15 TRBV5-1 once CASSLQGKGNYGYTF TGCGCCAGCAGCTTACAGGGGAAGGGGAACTATGGCTACACCTTC
TRBJ2-7 NA 14 TRBV5-6 NA CASSPPRILYEQYF TGTGCCAGCAGCCCACCGAGGATCCTCTACGAGCAGTACTTC
TRBJ1-1 NA 14 TRBV7-8 NA CASSFGGQNTEAFF TGTGCCAGCAGCTTTGGGGGGCAGAACACTGAAGCTTTCTTT
TRBJ2-3 NA 16 TRBV12-5 NA CASGSDRNRATDTQYF TGTGCTAGTGGTTCGGACAGAAATCGGGCCACAGATACGCAGTATTTT
TRBJ1-1 NA 17 TRBV9 many CASSHEIGVGGRPEAFF TGTGCCAGCAGCCATGAGATTGGGGTGGGAGGCAGGCCTGAAGCTTTCTTT
TRBJ1-2 NA 15 TRBV10-3 few CAISDLLGGPYGYTF TGTGCCATCAGTGATTTATTGGGAGGTCCCTATGGCTACACCTTC
TRBJ1-6 NA 13 TRBV20-1 NA CSARMDVQSPLHF TGCAGTGCTCGTATGGACGTCCAATCCCCCCTCCACTTT
TRBJ2-1 NA 15 TRBV6-5 NA CASSSHPSGHNEQFF TGTGCCAGCAGTTCCCACCCAAGCGGACACAATGAGCAGTTCTTC
TRBJ1-2 NA 16 TRBV4-3 few CASSQDTAAQNYGYTF TGCGCCAGCAGCCAAGATACGGCAGCGCAAAACTATGGCTACACCTTC
TRBJ2-1 TRBD2 15 TRBV3-1 NA CASSQDPAGVNEQFF TGTGCCAGCAGCCAAGATCCAGCGGGAGTCAATGAGCAGTTCTTC
TRBJ2-7 NA 20 TRBV19 NA CASSIKGSVIPGLRAYEQYF TGTGCCAGTAGTATAAAGGGTTCCGTAATACCAGGGTTGCGGGCCTACGAGCAGTACTTC
TRBJ1-1 NA 15 TRBV13 NA CASSLLSGDYTEAFF TGTGCCAGCAGCTTATTGTCAGGGGATTACACTGAAGCTTTCTTT
TRBJ1-2 TRBD1 18 TRBV5-6 NA CASSFLPGTANGLYGYTF TGTGCCAGCAGCTTCCTCCCCGGGACAGCGAATGGGCTCTATGGCTACACCTTC